This T cell receptor beta chain emerged from a study of T-cell memory formation after mild COVID-19. Findings and limits, study-wide: CD4/CD8 balance held among clones contracting day 15 to 85, and later expanders leaned CD4+. CM and EM subsets held most contracting CD4+ clones; EMRA held CD8+ ones. Second-wave clones that peaked on day 37 lacked confirmed SARS-CoV-2 specificity.

Concerning this clonotype: What it binds is unknown.

TCRdb reprocessed the 5' RACE reads with MiXCR, giving one entry per CDR3 protein. The repertoire holds approximately 570,000 distinct CDR3 sequences, about a sixth seen once, with about 11% in the top ten. The V end was cut by 0 bases, the J end by 8 bases, with 14 bases between. The CDR3 runs to 15 residues. Looked up from germline, CDR1 is LNHNV and CDR2 is YYDKDF (reference sequence). The clonotype originates from an adult woman who had mild COVID-19 (a few samples of this study predate the infection). Cell type and time point are not known. This rearrangement joins TRBV15 to TRBJ2-1; D perhaps matches TRBD2 (6 bases). The specimen sequenced was PBMCs or a T cell subset sorted from them (not recorded which). The CDR3 coding sequence is TGTGCCACCAGCAGAGATACGGGAGTCGGCGATGAGCAGTTCTTC. Its translation: CATSRDTGVGDEQFF. The whole variable domain, remainder taken from reference TRBV15 and TRBJ2-1, is DAMVIQNPRYQVTQFGKPVTLSCSQTLNHNVMYWYQQKSSQAPKLLFHYYDKDFNNEADTPDNFQSRRPNTSFCFLDIRSPGLGDTAMYLCATSRDTGVGDEQFFGPGTRLTVL.